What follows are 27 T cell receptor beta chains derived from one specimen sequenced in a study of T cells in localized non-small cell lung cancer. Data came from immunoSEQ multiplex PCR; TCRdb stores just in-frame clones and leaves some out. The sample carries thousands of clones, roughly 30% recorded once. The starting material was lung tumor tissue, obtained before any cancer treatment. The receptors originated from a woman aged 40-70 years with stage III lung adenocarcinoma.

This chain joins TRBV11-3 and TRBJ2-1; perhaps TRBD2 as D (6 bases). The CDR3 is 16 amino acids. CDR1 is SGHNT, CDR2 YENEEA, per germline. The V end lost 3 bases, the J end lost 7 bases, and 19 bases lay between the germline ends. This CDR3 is CASSFWDSHPRNEQFF. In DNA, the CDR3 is TGTGCCAGCAGCTTTTGGGACTCTCATCCGAGGAATGAGCAGTTCTTC. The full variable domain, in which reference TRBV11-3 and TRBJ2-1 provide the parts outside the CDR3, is EAGVVQSPRYKIIEKKQPVAFWCNPISGHNTLYWYLQNLGQGPELLIRYENEEAVDDSQLPKDRFSAERLKGVDSTLKIQPAELGDSAVYLCASSFWDSHPRNEQFFGPGTRLTVL.

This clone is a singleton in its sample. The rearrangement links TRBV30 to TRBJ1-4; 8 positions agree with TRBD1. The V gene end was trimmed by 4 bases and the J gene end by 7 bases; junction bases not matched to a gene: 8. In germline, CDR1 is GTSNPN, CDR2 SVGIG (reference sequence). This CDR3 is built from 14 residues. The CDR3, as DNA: TGTGCCTGGACAGCCAGGGGGCGCGGTGAAAAACTGTTTTTT. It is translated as CAWTARGRGEKLFF.

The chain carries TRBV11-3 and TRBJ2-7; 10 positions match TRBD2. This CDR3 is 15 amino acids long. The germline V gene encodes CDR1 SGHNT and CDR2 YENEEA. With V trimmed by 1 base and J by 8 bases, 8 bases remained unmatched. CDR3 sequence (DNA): TGTGCCAGCAGCTTAGTAACTAGCGGGACGCGAAAGCAGTACTTC. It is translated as CASSLVTSGTRKQYF.

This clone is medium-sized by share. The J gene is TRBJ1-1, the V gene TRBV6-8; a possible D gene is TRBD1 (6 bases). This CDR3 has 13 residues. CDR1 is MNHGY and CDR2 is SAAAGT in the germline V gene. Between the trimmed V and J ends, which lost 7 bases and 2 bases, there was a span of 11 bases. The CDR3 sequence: CASTWTANTEAFF. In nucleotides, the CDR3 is TGTGCCAGCACCTGGACAGCTAACACTGAAGCTTTCTTT.

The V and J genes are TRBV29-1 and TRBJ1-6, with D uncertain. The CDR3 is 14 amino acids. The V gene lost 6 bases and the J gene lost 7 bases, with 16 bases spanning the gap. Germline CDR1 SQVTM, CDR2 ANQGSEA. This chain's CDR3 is CSVPGESRNSPLHF. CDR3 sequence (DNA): TGCAGCGTCCCTGGCGAGTCTAGGAATTCACCCCTCCACTTT.

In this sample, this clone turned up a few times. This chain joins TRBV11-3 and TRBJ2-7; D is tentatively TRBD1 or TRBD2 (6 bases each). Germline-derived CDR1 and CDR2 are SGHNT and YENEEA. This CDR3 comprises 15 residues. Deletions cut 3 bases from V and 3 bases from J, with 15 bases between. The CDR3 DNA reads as TGTGCCAGCAGCTTGATAGCGGCAGGGGTCTACGAGCAGTACTTC. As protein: CASSLIAAGVYEQYF.

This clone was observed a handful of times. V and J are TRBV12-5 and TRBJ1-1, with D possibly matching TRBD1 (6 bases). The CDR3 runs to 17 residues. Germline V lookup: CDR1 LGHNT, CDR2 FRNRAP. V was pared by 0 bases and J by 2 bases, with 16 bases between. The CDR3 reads CASGLVRDGQTNTEAFF. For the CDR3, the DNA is TGTGCTAGTGGTTTGGTACGGGACGGACAGACAAACACTGAAGCTTTCTTT.

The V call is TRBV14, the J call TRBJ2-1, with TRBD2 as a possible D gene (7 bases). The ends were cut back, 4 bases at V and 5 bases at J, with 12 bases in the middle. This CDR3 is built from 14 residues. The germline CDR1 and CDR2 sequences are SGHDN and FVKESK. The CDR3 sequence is CASSLGGPHNEQFF. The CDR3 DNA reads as TGTGCCAGCAGCCTCGGGGGGCCCCACAATGAGCAGTTCTTC.

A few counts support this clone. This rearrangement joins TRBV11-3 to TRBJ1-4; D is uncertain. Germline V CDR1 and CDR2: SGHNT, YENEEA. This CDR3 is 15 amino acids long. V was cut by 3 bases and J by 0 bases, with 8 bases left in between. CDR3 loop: CASSLITATNEKLFF. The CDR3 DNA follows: TGTGCCAGCAGCTTGATAACAGCAACTAATGAAAAACTGTTTTTT.

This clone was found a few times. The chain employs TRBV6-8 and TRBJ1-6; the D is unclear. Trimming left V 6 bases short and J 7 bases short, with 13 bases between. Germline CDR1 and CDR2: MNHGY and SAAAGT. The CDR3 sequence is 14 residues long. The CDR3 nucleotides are TGTGCCAGCAGCCGAACTAGGGAAAATTCACCCCTCCACTTT. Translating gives CASSRTRENSPLHF.

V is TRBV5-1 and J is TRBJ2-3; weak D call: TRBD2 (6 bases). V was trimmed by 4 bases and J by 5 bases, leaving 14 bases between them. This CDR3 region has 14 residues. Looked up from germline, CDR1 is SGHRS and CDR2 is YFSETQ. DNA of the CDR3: TGCGCCAGCAGCCCTGGACTATTAGGAGATACGCAGTATTTT. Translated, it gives CASSPGLLGDTQYF.

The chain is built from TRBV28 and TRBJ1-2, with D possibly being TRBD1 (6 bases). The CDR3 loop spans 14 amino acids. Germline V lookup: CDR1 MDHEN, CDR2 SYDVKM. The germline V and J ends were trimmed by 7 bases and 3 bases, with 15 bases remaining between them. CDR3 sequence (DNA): TGTGCCAGCACCCGGGGGGGCCAGGACTATGGCTACACCTTC. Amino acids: CASTRGGQDYGYTF.

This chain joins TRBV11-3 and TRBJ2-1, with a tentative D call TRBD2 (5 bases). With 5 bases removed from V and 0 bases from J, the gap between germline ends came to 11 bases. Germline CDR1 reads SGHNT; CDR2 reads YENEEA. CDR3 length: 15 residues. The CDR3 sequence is CASSRSGGSYNEQFF. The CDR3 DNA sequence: TGTGCCAGCAGCCGCAGCGGAGGCTCCTACAATGAGCAGTTCTTC.

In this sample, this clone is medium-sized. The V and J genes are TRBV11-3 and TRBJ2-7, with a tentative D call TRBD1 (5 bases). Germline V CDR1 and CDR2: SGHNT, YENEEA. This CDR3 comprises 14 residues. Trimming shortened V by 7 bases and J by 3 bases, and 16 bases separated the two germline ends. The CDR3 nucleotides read TGTGCCAGCACTAGGCAGGGATCCAGCTACGAGCAGTACTTC. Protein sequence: CASTRQGSSYEQYF.

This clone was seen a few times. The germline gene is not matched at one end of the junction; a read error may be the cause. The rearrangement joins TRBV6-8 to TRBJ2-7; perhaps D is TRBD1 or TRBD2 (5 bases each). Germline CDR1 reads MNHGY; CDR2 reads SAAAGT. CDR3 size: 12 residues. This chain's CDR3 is CAISPERGEQYF. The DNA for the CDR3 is TGTGCCATCAGTCCGGAGAGGGGCGAGCAGTACTTC.

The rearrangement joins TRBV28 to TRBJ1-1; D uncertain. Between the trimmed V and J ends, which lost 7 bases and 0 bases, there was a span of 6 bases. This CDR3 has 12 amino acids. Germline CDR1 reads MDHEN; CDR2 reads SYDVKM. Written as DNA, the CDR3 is TGTGCCAGCATGATCATGAACACTGAAGCTTTCTTT. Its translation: CASMIMNTEAFF.

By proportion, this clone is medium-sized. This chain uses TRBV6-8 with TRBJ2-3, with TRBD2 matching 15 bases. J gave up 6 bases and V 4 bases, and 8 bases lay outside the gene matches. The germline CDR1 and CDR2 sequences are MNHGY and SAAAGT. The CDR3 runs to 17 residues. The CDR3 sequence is CASSSGLAGGPTDTQYF. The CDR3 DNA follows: TGTGCCAGCAGTTCCGGACTAGCGGGAGGGCCGACGGATACGCAGTATTTT.

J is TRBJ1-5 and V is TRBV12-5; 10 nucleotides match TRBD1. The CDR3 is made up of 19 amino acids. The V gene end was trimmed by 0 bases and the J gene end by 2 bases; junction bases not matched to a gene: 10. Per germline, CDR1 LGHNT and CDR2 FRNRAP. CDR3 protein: CASGLVVDGTGAGNQPQHF. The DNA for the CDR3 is TGTGCTAGTGGTTTGGTAGTAGATGGGACAGGGGCTGGCAATCAGCCCCAGCATTTT.

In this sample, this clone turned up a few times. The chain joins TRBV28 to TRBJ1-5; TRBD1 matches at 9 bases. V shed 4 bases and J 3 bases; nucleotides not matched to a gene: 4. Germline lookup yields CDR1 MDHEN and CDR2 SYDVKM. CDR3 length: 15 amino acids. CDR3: CASSSDRGDNQPQHF. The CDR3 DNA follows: TGTGCCAGCAGTTCGGACAGGGGCGACAATCAGCCCCAGCATTTT.

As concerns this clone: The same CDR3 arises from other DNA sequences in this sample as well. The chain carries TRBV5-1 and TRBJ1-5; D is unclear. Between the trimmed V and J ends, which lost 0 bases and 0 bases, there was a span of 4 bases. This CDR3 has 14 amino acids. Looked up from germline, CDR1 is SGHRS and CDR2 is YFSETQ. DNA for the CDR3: TGCGCCAGCAGCTTGGGCGGTAGCAATCAGCCCCAGCATTTT. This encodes CASSLGGSNQPQHF. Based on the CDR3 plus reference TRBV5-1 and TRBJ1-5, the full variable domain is KAGVTQTPRYLIKTRGQQVTLSCSPISGHRSVSWYQQTPGQGLQFLFEYFSETQRNKGNFPGRFSGRQFSNSRSEMNVSTLELGDSALYLCASSLGGSNQPQHFGDGTRLSIL.

This chain's CDR3 is CASSEVSLLFF. The CDR3 nucleotides are TGTGCCAGCAGTGAGGTCTCCCTTTTGTTCTTC. This sequence joins TRBV6-7 and TRBJ2-1; D ambiguous. TRBV6-7 is classed as an ORF, of uncertain function. V lost 5 bases and J 15 bases, leaving 14 bases between the germline ends. There are 11 residues in the CDR3.

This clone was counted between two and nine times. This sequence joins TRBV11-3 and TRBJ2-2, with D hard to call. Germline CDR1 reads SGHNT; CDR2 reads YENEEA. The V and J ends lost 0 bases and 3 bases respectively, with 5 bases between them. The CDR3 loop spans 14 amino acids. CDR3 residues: CASSLEGYTGELFF. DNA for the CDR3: TGTGCCAGCAGCTTAGAGGGGTACACCGGGGAGCTGTTTTTT.

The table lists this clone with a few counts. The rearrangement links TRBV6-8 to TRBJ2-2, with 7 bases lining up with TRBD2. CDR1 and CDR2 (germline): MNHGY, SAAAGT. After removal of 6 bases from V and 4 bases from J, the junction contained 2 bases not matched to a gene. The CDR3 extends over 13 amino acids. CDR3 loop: CASRSGTTGELFF. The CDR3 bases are TGTGCCAGCAGGAGCGGGACCACCGGGGAGCTGTTTTTT.

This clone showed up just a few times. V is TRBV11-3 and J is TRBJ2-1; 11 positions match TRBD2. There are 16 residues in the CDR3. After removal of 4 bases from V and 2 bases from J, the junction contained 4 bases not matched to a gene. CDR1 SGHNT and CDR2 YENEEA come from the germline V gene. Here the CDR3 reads CASSSLGLAAYNEQFF. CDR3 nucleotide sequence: TGTGCCAGCAGCTCCTTGGGACTAGCGGCCTACAATGAGCAGTTCTTC.

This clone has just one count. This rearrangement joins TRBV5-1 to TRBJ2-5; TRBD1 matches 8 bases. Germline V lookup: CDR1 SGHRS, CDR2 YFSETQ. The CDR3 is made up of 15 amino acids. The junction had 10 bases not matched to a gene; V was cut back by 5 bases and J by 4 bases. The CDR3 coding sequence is TGCGCCAGCAGGTCGGCAGGGGGCAATTTAGAGACCCAGTACTTC. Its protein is CASRSAGGNLETQYF. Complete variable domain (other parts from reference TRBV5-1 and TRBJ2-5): KAGVTQTPRYLIKTRGQQVTLSCSPISGHRSVSWYQQTPGQGLQFLFEYFSETQRNKGNFPGRFSGRQFSNSRSEMNVSTLELGDSALYLCASRSAGGNLETQYFGPGTRLLVL.

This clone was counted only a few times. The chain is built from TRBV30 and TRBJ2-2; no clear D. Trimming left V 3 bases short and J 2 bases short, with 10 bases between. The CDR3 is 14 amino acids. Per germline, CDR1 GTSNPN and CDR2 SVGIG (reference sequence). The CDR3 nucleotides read TGTGCCTGGAGCCCCTCTGTCAACACCGGGGAGCTGTTTTTT. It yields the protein CAWSPSVNTGELFF.

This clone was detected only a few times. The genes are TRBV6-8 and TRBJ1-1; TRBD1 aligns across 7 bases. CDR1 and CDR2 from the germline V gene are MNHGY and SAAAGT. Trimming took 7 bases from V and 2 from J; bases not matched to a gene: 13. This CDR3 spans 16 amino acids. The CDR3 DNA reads TGTGCCAGCATCCCTGCGGAGGGGGCTGTAAACACTGAAGCTTTCTTT. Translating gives CASIPAEGAVNTEAFF.